A selection of T cell receptor beta chains follows, all from one sample in a study of T-cell memory formation after mild COVID-19. One entry per CDR3 protein, called by TCRdb with MiXCR from the 5' RACE reads. This repertoire shows around 410,000 distinct CDR3 sequences, 20% to 25% found once; its top ten account for around 12%. Sequencing used PBMCs or a T cell subset sorted from them (not recorded which). These TCRs come from an adult woman who had mild COVID-19 (a few samples of this study predate the infection). Cell type and time point are not known. The CDR3 runs from the conserved cysteine through the conserved F or W. Each record gives: clone size, V gene, D gene, J gene, CDR3 protein, CDR3 DNA. A D gene is named only where the DNA matches it firmly. Some rows mark clone size as missing; the rest say once, few, many or name a class of expanded clone.

abundance: few; v_gene: TRBV28; d_gene: TRBD1; j_gene: TRBJ2-7; CDR3aa: CASSLYRQGGEQYF; CDR3nt: TGTGCCAGCAGTTTATACCGACAGGGCGGCGAGCAGTACTTC
abundance: NA; v_gene: TRBV5-6; d_gene: NA; j_gene: TRBJ1-1; CDR3aa: CASSQSLEGDTEAFF; CDR3nt: TGTGCCAGCAGCCAGTCATTAGAGGGTGACACTGAAGCTTTCTTT
abundance: NA; v_gene: TRBV20-1; d_gene: NA; j_gene: TRBJ1-1; CDR3aa: CSPLAGYTEAFF; CDR3nt: TGCAGCCCCCTTGCGGGTTATACTGAAGCTTTCTTT
abundance: NA; v_gene: TRBV2; d_gene: NA; j_gene: TRBJ1-6; CDR3aa: CARSDSGDGLSSPLHF; CDR3nt: TGTGCCAGAAGTGATTCCGGGGATGGGCTCAGTTCACCCCTCCACTTT
abundance: NA; v_gene: TRBV27; d_gene: TRBD1; j_gene: TRBJ1-1; CDR3aa: CASSLQGALKSEAFF; CDR3nt: TGTGCCAGCAGTTTGCAGGGGGCCCTGAAGAGTGAAGCTTTCTTT
abundance: few; v_gene: TRBV14; d_gene: NA; j_gene: TRBJ1-4; CDR3aa: CASSEKIGISNKLFF; CDR3nt: TGTGCCAGCAGCGAGAAGATAGGGATTTCCAATAAACTGTTTTTT
abundance: few; v_gene: TRBV9; d_gene: NA; j_gene: TRBJ2-3; CDR3aa: CASSVDQRPDTQYF; CDR3nt: TGTGCCAGCAGCGTAGATCAGCGCCCAGATACGCAGTATTTT
abundance: NA; v_gene: TRBV3-1; d_gene: TRBD1; j_gene: TRBJ1-1; CDR3aa: CASTHRGGNTEAFF; CDR3nt: TGTGCCAGCACGCACAGGGGAGGGAACACTGAAGCTTTCTTT
abundance: few; v_gene: TRBV7-9; d_gene: NA; j_gene: TRBJ2-3; CDR3aa: CASSLGPLSTDTQYF; CDR3nt: TGTGCCAGCAGCTTAGGCCCTCTAAGCACAGATACGCAGTATTTT
abundance: few; v_gene: TRBV7-9; d_gene: NA; j_gene: TRBJ1-4; CDR3aa: CASSLLETQTEKLFF; CDR3nt: TGTGCCAGCAGCTTATTAGAAACCCAAACAGAAAAACTGTTTTTT
abundance: few; v_gene: TRBV5-1; d_gene: TRBD1; j_gene: TRBJ2-3; CDR3aa: CASSAEGADTQYF; CDR3nt: TGCGCCAGCAGCGCCGAGGGGGCGGATACGCAGTATTTT
abundance: NA; v_gene: TRBV5-1; d_gene: NA; j_gene: TRBJ2-7; CDR3aa: CASSLGRDWGEQYF; CDR3nt: TGCGCCAGCAGCTTGGGCAGGGATTGGGGCGAGCAGTACTTC
abundance: NA; v_gene: TRBV7-3; d_gene: TRBD1; j_gene: TRBJ1-3; CDR3aa: CASSLGQGLSGNTIYF; CDR3nt: TGTGCCAGCAGCTTAGGACAGGGGTTATCTGGAAACACCATATATTTT